This is a list of T cell receptor beta chains from one sample in a study of cytomegalovirus exposure and HLA in healthy donors. Measured with immunoSEQ multiplex PCR; TCRdb has only the in-frame clones, and not every one. The repertoire consists of roughly 33,000 clones, with roughly 78% occurring once and the leading ten covering roughly 6%. The source material was PBMCs. The receptor source for this set is a male donor in good health and CMV-seronegative. Each CDR3 is given with its conserved first and last residue. A D gene is named only where the DNA matches it firmly. Expanded clones get a size class; other rows say once, few or many, or leave the size out.

j_gene,d_gene,v_gene,abundance,CDR3aa,CDR3nt
TRBJ1-6,.,TRBV27,.,CASSFRGGNSPLHF,TGTGCCAGCAGTTTTCGGGGGGGGAATTCACCCCTCCACTTT
TRBJ2-2,.,TRBV6-5,.,CASTRLVGTGELFF,TGTGCCAGCACACGACTGGTCGGAACCGGGGAGCTGTTTTTT
TRBJ2-1,.,TRBV7-9,few,CASTPPRGQLDEQFF,TGTGCCAGCACTCCGCCCCGAGGACAGCTGGATGAGCAGTTCTTC
TRBJ1-5,.,TRBV19,.,CASTLGRERWQPQHF,TGTGCCAGTACTCTAGGCAGGGAAAGGTGGCAGCCCCAGCATTTT
TRBJ2-1,TRBD2,TRBV11-2,.,CASRRVAGGPGNEQFF,TGTGCCAGCAGACGAGTAGCGGGAGGGCCGGGGAATGAGCAGTTCTTC
TRBJ2-1,TRBD2,TRBV28,.,CASSLSGGSYNEQFF,TGTGCCAGCAGTTTAAGCGGGGGCTCCTACAATGAGCAGTTCTTC
TRBJ1-4,.,TRBV18,.,CASSLATAQNEKLFF,TGTGCCAGCTCACTCGCGACAGCCCAAAATGAAAAACTGTTTTTT
TRBJ1-4,.,TRBV5-1,.,CASNSLGGGDEKLFF,TGCGCCAGCAACTCCCTGGGGGGGGGCGATGAAAAACTGTTTTTT
TRBJ2-7,.,TRBV2,.,CASRVPTGPAYEQYF,TGTGCCAGCAGGGTACCGACAGGCCCCGCCTACGAGCAGTACTTC
TRBJ1-1,.,TRBV19,.,CASSMGTGGISGTEAFF,TGTGCCAGTAGTATGGGCACGGGCGGGATTTCGGGCACTGAAGCTTTCTTT
TRBJ1-1,.,TRBV28,.,CASSLGGSTEAFF,TGTGCCAGCAGTTTGGGGGGATCCACTGAAGCTTTCTTT
TRBJ1-1,.,TRBV2,.,CASSVEGATEAFF,TGTGCCAGCAGTGTCGAGGGAGCGACTGAAGCTTTCTTT
TRBJ2-3,TRBD1,TRBV14,.,CASSQDWTGSLTDTQYF,TGTGCCAGCAGCCAAGATTGGACAGGGAGCCTCACAGATACGCAGTATTTT
TRBJ2-1,TRBD2,TRBV5-1,.,CASSGGTSGSLDEQFF,TGCGCCAGCAGCGGGGGGACTAGCGGGAGCCTTGATGAGCAGTTCTTC
TRBJ2-3,TRBD2,TRBV30,.,CAWSQTSGRFGTQYF,TGTGCCTGGAGTCAAACTAGCGGACGGTTCGGTACGCAGTATTTT